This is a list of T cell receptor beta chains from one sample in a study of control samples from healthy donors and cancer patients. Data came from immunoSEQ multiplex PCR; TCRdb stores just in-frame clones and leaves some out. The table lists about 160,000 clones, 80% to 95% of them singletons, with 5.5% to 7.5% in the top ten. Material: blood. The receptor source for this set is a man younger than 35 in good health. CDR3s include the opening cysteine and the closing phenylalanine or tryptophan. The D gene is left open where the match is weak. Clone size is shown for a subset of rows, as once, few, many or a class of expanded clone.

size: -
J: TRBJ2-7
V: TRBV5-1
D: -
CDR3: CASSLSGNYYEQYF
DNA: TGCGCCAGCAGCTTGTCCGGGAATTACTACGAGCAGTACTTC

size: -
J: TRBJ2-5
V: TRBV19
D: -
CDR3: CASSIGASSGVETQYF
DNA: TGTGCCAGTAGTATAGGCGCGAGTAGCGGCGTCGAGACCCAGTACTTC

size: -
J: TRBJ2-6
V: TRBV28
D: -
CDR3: CASSTNGAYGGANVLTF
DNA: TGTGCCAGCAGCACCAATGGGGCTTACGGTGGGGCCAACGTCCTGACTTTC

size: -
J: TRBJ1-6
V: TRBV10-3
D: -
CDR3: CAITSSYNSPLHF
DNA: TGTGCCATTACTAGCTCCTATAATTCACCCCTCCACTTT

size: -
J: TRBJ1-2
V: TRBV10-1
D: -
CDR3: CASSPTGSNYGYTF
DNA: TGCGCCAGCAGTCCAACAGGTTCTAACTATGGCTACACCTTC

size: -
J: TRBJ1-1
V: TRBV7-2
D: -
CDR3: CASSFNSNTEAFF
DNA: TGTGCCAGCAGCTTTAACTCTAACACTGAAGCTTTCTTT

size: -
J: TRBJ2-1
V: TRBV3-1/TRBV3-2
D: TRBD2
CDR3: CASSRPLAGRYNEQFF
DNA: TGTGCCAGCAGCCGGCCACTAGCGGGGAGATACAATGAGCAGTTCTTC

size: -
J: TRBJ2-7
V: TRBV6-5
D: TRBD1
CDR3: CASSSPGTGLYEQYF
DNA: TGTGCCAGCAGTTCACCAGGGACAGGGCTGTACGAGCAGTACTTC

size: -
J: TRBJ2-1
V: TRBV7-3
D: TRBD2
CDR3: CASSYGSGDEQFF
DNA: TGTGCCAGCAGCTACGGGAGCGGGGATGAGCAGTTCTTC

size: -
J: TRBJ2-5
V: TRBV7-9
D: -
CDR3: CASSLRVGETQYF
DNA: TGTGCCAGCAGCTTAAGAGTCGGGGAGACCCAGTACTTC

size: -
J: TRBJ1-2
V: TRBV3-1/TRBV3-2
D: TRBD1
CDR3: CASSDTGASPNYGYTF
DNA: TGTGCCAGCAGCGATACAGGGGCGTCCCCTAACTATGGCTACACCTTC

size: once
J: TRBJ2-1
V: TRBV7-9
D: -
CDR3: CASSLFSPRVHNEQFF
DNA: TGTGCCAGCAGCTTATTTTCTCCGCGGGTCCACAATGAGCAGTTCTTC

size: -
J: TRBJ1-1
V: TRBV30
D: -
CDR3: CASEGLRAFF
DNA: TGTGCCTCCGAGGGTCTGAGGGCTTTCTTT

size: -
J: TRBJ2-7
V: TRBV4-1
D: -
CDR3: CASSQVHDGRYEQYF
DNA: TGCGCCAGCAGCCAAGTTCACGACGGACGCTACGAGCAGTACTTC

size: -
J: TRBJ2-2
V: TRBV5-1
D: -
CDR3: CASSFRATNTGELFF
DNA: TGCGCCAGCAGCTTCAGGGCAACTAACACCGGGGAGCTGTTTTTT

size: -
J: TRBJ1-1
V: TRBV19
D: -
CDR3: CASSIGGGGPSMNTEAFF
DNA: TGTGCCAGTAGTATAGGGGGTGGGGGACCCTCCATGAACACTGAAGCTTTCTTT

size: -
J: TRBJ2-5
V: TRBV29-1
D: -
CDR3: CSVVNSGAQETQYF
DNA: TGCAGCGTTGTAAATTCGGGTGCCCAAGAGACCCAGTACTTC

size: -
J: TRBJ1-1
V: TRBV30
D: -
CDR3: CAWEDLSSEAFF
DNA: TGTGCCTGGGAGGACCTTTCCTCTGAAGCTTTCTTT

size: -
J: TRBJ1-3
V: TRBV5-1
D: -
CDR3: CASSNTGNTIYF
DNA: TGCGCCAGCAGTAACACTGGAAACACCATATATTTT

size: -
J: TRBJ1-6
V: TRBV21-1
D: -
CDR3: CASSNDRSSYNSPLHF
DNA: TGTGCCAGCAGCAACGACAGGAGCTCCTATAATTCACCCCTCCACTTT

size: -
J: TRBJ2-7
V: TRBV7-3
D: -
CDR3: CASSLAGGQGTYEQYF
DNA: TGTGCCAGCAGCCTGGCCGGTGGGCAGGGGACCTACGAGCAGTACTTC

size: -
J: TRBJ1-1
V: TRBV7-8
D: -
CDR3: CASSLWKNTEAFF
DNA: TGTGCCAGCAGCTTGTGGAAGAACACTGAAGCTTTCTTT

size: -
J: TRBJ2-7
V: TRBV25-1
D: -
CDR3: CASSESGSRTYEQYF
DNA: TGTGCCAGCAGTGAATCGGGCAGTAGAACCTACGAGCAGTACTTC

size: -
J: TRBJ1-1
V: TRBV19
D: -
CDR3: CASSIGLMNTEAFF
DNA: TGTGCCAGTAGTATCGGCCTGATGAACACTGAAGCTTTCTTT

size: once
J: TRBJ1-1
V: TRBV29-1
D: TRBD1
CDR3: CSVLAGGIEGGSEAFF
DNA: TGCAGCGTTTTGGCAGGGGGCATTGAAGGAGGATCTGAAGCTTTCTTT

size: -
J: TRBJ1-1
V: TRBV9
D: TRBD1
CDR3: CASRGTEMNTEAFF
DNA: TGTGCCAGCAGAGGGACAGAAATGAACACTGAAGCTTTCTTT

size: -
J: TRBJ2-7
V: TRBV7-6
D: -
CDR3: CASSPGAGPYEQYF
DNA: TGTGCCAGCAGCCCCGGGGCCGGGCCCTACGAGCAGTACTTC

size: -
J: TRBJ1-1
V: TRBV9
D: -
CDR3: CASSVVFQGTNTEAFF
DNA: TGTGCCAGCAGCGTAGTTTTTCAGGGGACGAACACTGAAGCTTTCTTT

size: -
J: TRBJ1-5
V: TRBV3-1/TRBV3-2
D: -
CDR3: CASSQDYTGQPQHF
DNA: TGTGCCAGCAGCCAAGATTATACGGGTCAGCCCCAGCATTTT

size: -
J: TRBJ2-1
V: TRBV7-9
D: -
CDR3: CASSPLTYIAYNEQFF
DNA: TGTGCCAGCAGCCCTCTAACCTACATCGCCTACAATGAGCAGTTCTTC

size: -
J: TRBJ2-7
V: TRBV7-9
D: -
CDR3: CASSPPSSGREQYF
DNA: TGTGCCAGCAGCCCTCCCTCGTCCGGTCGTGAGCAGTACTTC

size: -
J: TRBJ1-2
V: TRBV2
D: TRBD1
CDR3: CASSYRGRDYGYTF
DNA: TGTGCCAGCAGTTACAGGGGACGGGACTATGGCTACACCTTC

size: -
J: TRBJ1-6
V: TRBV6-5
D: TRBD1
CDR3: CASKLGQSLHF
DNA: TGTGCCAGCAAACTGGGACAGTCGCTCCACTTT

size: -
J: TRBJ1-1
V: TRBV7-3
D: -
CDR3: CASSSSRDTEAFF
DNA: TGTGCCAGCAGCTCCTCCAGGGACACTGAAGCTTTCTTT

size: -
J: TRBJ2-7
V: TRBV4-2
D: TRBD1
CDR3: CASSPGQGPSHEQYF
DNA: TGTGCCAGCAGCCCCGGACAGGGTCCATCCCACGAGCAGTACTTC

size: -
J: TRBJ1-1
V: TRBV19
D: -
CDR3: CASTIEPGVDTEAFF
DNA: TGTGCCAGTACGATAGAACCCGGGGTCGACACTGAAGCTTTCTTT

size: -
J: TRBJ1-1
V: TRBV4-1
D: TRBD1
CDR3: CASSQDRTGWYTEAFF
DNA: TGCGCCAGCAGCCAAGACCGGACAGGGTGGTACACTGAAGCTTTCTTT

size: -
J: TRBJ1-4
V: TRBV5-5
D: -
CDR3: CASADRLNEKLFF
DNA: TGTGCCAGCGCTGACAGGCTTAATGAAAAACTGTTTTTT

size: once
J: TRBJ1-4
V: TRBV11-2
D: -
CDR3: CASSRVAGREKLFF
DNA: TGTGCCAGCAGCCGTGTGGCAGGACGTGAAAAACTGTTTTTT

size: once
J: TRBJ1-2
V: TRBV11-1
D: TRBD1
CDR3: CASSAQGGGGYTF
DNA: TGTGCCAGCAGCGCACAGGGAGGGGGCGGCTACACCTTC

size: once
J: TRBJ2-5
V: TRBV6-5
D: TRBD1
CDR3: CASSYSIRGPETQYF
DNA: TGTGCCAGCAGTTACTCGATTAGGGGGCCCGAGACCCAGTACTTC

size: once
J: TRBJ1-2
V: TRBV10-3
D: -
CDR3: CAISRDSGYTF
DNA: TGTGCCATCAGTCGGGACTCCGGCTACACCTTC

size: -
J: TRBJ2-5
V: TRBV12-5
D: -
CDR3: CASAISSRNQETQYF
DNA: TGTGCTAGTGCCATATCGTCCAGGAACCAAGAGACCCAGTACTTC

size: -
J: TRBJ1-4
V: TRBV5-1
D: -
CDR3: CASSLLGGSDEKLFF
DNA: TGCGCCAGCAGCCTCCTTGGGGGTTCGGATGAAAAACTGTTTTTT

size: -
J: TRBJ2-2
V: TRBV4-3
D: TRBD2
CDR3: CASSQVAGDFTGELFF
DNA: TGCGCCAGCAGCCAAGTAGCGGGAGACTTCACCGGGGAGCTGTTTTTT

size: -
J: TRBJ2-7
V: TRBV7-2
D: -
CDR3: CASSLRTTEQYF
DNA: TGTGCCAGCAGCTTAAGGACAACCGAGCAGTACTTC

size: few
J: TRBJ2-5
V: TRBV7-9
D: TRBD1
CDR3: CASSLSTGAQETQYF
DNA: TGTGCCAGCAGCTTATCAACAGGGGCCCAAGAGACCCAGTACTTC